One and the same sample provided the 30 T cell receptor beta chains below, sequenced in a study of lymphopenia after photon versus proton radiotherapy (dated by TCRdb to 2018 to 2020). Library construction relied on the immunoSEQ multiplex PCR assay. Sourced from immuneACCESS, this table was stored by TCRdb with only in-frame sequences that have V and J called. A share of the clones is absent; for the studies checked, an unresolved V gene accounts for under half, and the remainder has no known explanation. The sample table lists 25,000 to 30,000 clones, around nine tenths of them with a count of one. Around 50% of the sample lies in the top ten. This sample comprised peripheral blood, obtained from a patient treated with proton-based radiotherapy. Receptors were obtained from a woman aged 55-70 years with cholangiocarcinoma. Some clones in this sample may be carry-over from other donors' samples.

CDR3 sequence (DNA): TGTGCCAGCAGCCTGGGGGCAGGGGTAGAGACCCAGTACTTC. Encoded protein: CASSLGAGVETQYF. This chain links TRBV7-6 with TRBJ2-5; a weak D match, TRBD1 (6 bases). The CDR3 spans 14 residues. Germline V lookup: CDR1 SGHVS, CDR2 FNYEAQ. The V and J ends lost 5 bases and 4 bases respectively, with 14 bases between them.

The CDR3 loop is CACPRGSGNTIYF. The CDR3 DNA follows: TGTGCCTGTCCAAGGGGATCTGGAAACACCATATATTTT. This chain uses TRBV30 with TRBJ1-3; weak D call: TRBD1 (5 bases). The V and J ends lost 6 bases and 1 base respectively, with 10 bases between them. Germline V gene sequence: CDR1 GTSNPN, CDR2 SVGIG (reference sequence). The CDR3 covers 13 residues.

This clone was picked up one time. The J gene is TRBJ2-1, the V gene TRBV2; D may match TRBD1 or TRBD2 (5 bases each). Trimming removed 0 bases from V and 9 bases from J, with 12 bases in between. CDR1 is SNHLY and CDR2 is FYNNEI in the germline V gene. This CDR3 has 14 residues. The CDR3 DNA reads TGTGCCAGCAGTGAAGCGCTTCCAGGGAGTGAGCAGTTCTTC. Amino acids: CASSEALPGSEQFF.

The chain has TRBV19 and TRBJ1-5; a possible D gene is TRBD1 (6 bases). The CDR3 is 15 residues long. V lost 6 bases, J lost 5 bases, and 17 bases lay in between. Germline CDR1 and CDR2: LNHDA and SQIVND (reference sequence). The CDR3 DNA reads TGTGCCAGTAGGACTCAGGGGTCAGGGGATCAGCCCCAGCATTTT. Residues: CASRTQGSGDQPQHF.

This clone occurred a few times. At the DNA level, this CDR3 is encoded by other sequences in the same sample as well. The V and J genes are TRBV19 and TRBJ1-5; 9 nucleotides line up with TRBD1. V dropped 3 bases and J dropped 1; count of bases not matched to a gene: 1. Per the germline V gene, CDR1 is LNHDA and CDR2 is SQIVND (reference sequence). The CDR3 is made up of 15 amino acids. The CDR3 reads CASSMDRGSNQPQHF. The CDR3 DNA follows: TGTGCCAGTAGTATGGACAGGGGAAGCAATCAGCCCCAGCATTTT.

This clone was observed once. V usage is TRBV7-3 and J usage is TRBJ1-2; 12 bases line up with TRBD1. The CDR3 extends over 15 amino acids. Germline CDR1 reads SGHTA; CDR2 reads FQGTGA. V dropped 4 bases and J dropped 4; count of bases not matched to a gene: 4. The CDR3 DNA is TGTGCCAGCAGCTCCCAGGGACAGGGGGCCTATGGCTACACCTTC. The encoded protein is CASSSQGQGAYGYTF.

This clone was seen once. The chain is built from TRBV6-5 and TRBJ2-3; D not certain. The CDR3 has 12 residues. CDR1 MNHEY and CDR2 SVGAGI come from the germline V gene. Trimming cost V 7 bases and J 11 bases, with 16 bases left between them. CDR3 coding DNA: TGTGCCAGCACCCTACCCGGTGTGGAGCAGTATTTT. It is translated as CASTLPGVEQYF.

The chain links TRBV20-1 to TRBJ2-5; D not certain. CDR3 size: 10 residues. Trimming removed 2 bases from V and 4 bases from J, with 2 bases in between. Germline CDR1 and CDR2: DFQATT and SNEGSKA (reference sequence). The DNA for the CDR3 is TGCAGTGCTAGAAGAGAGACCCAGTACTTC. Amino acid sequence: CSARRETQYF.

This clone was found a few times. This sequence joins TRBV7-2 and TRBJ2-4; 9 bases match TRBD1. From germline, CDR1 is SGHTA and CDR2 FQGNSA. V gave up 3 bases and J gave up 6 bases; unmatched junction bases: 3. This CDR3 is 14 amino acids long. CDR3 DNA: TGTGCCAGCAGCTTTACAGGGGGCGGAAACATTCAGTACTTC. Translating gives CASSFTGGGNIQYF.

The V call is TRBV29-1, the J call TRBJ2-1; 7 bases line up with TRBD1. V lost 7 bases, J lost 7 bases, and 10 bases stayed unmatched. From germline, CDR1 is SQVTM and CDR2 ANQGSEA. The CDR3 length is 13 residues. CDR3 sequence reads: CSAEGGQKNEQFF. CDR3 nucleotides: TGCAGCGCCGAAGGGGGACAGAAGAATGAGCAGTTCTTC.

This clone was detected once. The genes are TRBV5-1 and TRBJ1-3; tentatively, D is TRBD1 (6 bases). The CDR3 contains 14 residues. V lost 3 bases to trimming and J lost 0 bases, with 7 bases between them. Looked up from germline, CDR1 is SGHRS and CDR2 is YFSETQ. The CDR3 DNA reads TGCGCCAGCAGCTGGGACAACTCTGGAAACACCATATATTTT. Protein sequence: CASSWDNSGNTIYF.

The chain carries TRBV1 and TRBJ1-1. TRBV1 is listed as a pseudogene. The CDR3 has 13 amino acids. The CDR3 DNA reads as TGCACCAGCAGCCCCCAATATACCACTGAAGCTTTCTTT. It specifies CTSSPQYTTEAFF.

The genes are TRBV1 and TRBJ2-3; the D call TRBD2 from the table was never checked on the DNA. TRBV1 is labeled a pseudogene. The CDR3 runs to 19 residues. The CDR3 nucleotides are TGCACCAGCAGCATTAAGACTAGCGGGAACGGAACTGGCACAGATACGCAGTATTTT. It codes for CTSSIKTSGNGTGTDTQYF.

V is TRBV18 and J is TRBJ2-2, with D perhaps matching TRBD1 or TRBD2 (5 bases each). V was pared by 8 bases and J by 2 bases, with 18 bases between. CDR3 size: 16 residues. Per germline, CDR1 KGHSH and CDR2 LQKENI. The CDR3 bases are TGTGCCAGCCCTTTAGACGGGGCGCGAAACACCGGGGAGCTGTTTTTT. Protein sequence: CASPLDGARNTGELFF.

The chain's CDR3 is CASSPWTENTGELFF. The CDR3 bases are TGTGCCAGCAGTCCCTGGACGGAGAACACCGGGGAGCTGTTTTTT. This chain joins TRBV27 and TRBJ2-2; no clear D gene. Germline assignment: CDR1 MNHEY and CDR2 SMNVEV (reference sequence). Trimming left V 5 bases short and J 1 base short, with 11 bases between. CDR3 length: 15 residues.

This clone occurred once. J is TRBJ1-2 and V is TRBV9; the D is unclear. Germline V gene data show CDR1 as SGDLS and CDR2 as YYNGEE. The CDR3 has 12 amino acids. Trimming took 0 bases from V and 6 from J, leaving 6 bases between them. The chain's CDR3 is CASSVDSHGYTF. CDR3 DNA sequence: TGTGCCAGCAGCGTAGACTCACATGGCTACACCTTC.

Only one count was recorded for this clone. The chain combines TRBV7-9 with TRBJ1-1; D call uncertain. The germline V gene has CDR1 SEHNR and CDR2 FQNEAQ (reference sequence). V dropped 3 bases and J dropped 0 bases, with 5 bases sitting between them. This CDR3 contains 13 residues. CDR3 nucleotide sequence: TGTGCCAGCAGCTTTTACATGAACACTGAAGCTTTCTTT. It encodes CASSFYMNTEAFF.

This chain links TRBV7-6 with TRBJ2-7; TRBD1 matches at 8 bases. Trimming at V came to 8 bases and at J to 4 bases, leaving 7 bases not matched to a gene. Germline V lookup: CDR1 SGHVS, CDR2 FNYEAQ. The CDR3 is 13 amino acids. The CDR3 sequence is CASSAGGRYEQYF. The CDR3 DNA follows: TGTGCCAGCTCTGCAGGGGGCAGGTACGAGCAGTACTTC. The variable domain in full, completed from reference TRBV7-6 and TRBJ2-7, reads GAGVSQSPRYKVTKRGQDVALRCDPISGHVSLYWYRQALGQGPEFLTYFNYEAQQDKSGLPNDRFSAERPEGSISTLTIQRTEQRDSAMYRCASSAGGRYEQYFGPGTRLTVT.

The chain recombines TRBV5-1 with TRBJ1-4; TRBD1 is a possible D gene (5 bases). CDR3 length equals 14 residues. From germline, CDR1 is SGHRS and CDR2 YFSETQ. V dropped 4 bases and J dropped 3 bases, with 10 bases sitting between them. The CDR3 DNA follows: TGCGCCAGCAGCGTGGGGGACTCTAATGAAAAACTGTTTTTT. Translation: CASSVGDSNEKLFF.

The chain joins TRBV9 to TRBJ2-7, with TRBD2 matching over 14 bases. Germline CDR1 and CDR2: SGDLS and YYNGEE. With 0 bases clipped from V and 5 bases from J, the junction kept 10 bases outside the gene matches. This CDR3 comprises 18 residues. CDR3 coding DNA: TGTGCCAGCAGCGTAGCTCCCCTGGGGACTAGCGGGAGCGACGAGCAGTACTTC. Translation: CASSVAPLGTSGSDEQYF.

This clone was seen a single time. This chain joins TRBV6-6 and TRBJ1-5; TRBD1 aligns across 7 bases. This CDR3 has 14 amino acids. CDR1 is MNHNY, CDR2 SVGAGI, per germline (reference sequence). The V segment lost 0 bases and the J segment 4 bases; nucleotides outside the gene matches: 0. CDR3 region: CASSYSQGNQPQHF. In nucleotides, the CDR3 is TGTGCCAGCAGTTACTCACAGGGGAATCAGCCCCAGCATTTT.

V usage is TRBV5-6 and J usage is TRBJ2-7, with TRBD1 matching 8 bases. CDR1 SGHDT and CDR2 YYEEEE come from the germline V gene. The CDR3 covers 15 residues. V shed 4 bases, J shed 2 bases, and the junction held 8 bases outside the gene matches. The CDR3, as DNA: TGTGCCAGCAGCCTACGGGACAGGTCTACCTACGAGCAGTACTTC. Its translation: CASSLRDRSTYEQYF. The variable domain in full, completed from reference TRBV5-6 and TRBJ2-7, reads DAGVTQSPTHLIKTRGQQVTLRCSPKSGHDTVSWYQQALGQGPQFIFQYYEEEERQRGNFPDRFSGHQFPNYSSELNVNALLLGDSALYLCASSLRDRSTYEQYFGPGTRLTVT.

V gene TRBV19 combines with J gene TRBJ2-1; D tentatively fits TRBD1 or TRBD2 (5 bases each). Germline V gene sequence: CDR1 LNHDA, CDR2 SQIVND (reference sequence). The CDR3 has 13 amino acids. Trimming cost V 5 bases and J 13 bases, with 18 bases left between them. The CDR3 nucleotides are TGTGCCAGTAGTGGGCGAGTCGTGGGACCTCAGTTCTTC. It is translated as CASSGRVVGPQFF.

The chain couples TRBV7-2 to TRBJ2-2; the D gene is possibly TRBD1 (5 bases). The CDR3 is made up of 15 amino acids. CDR1 is SGHTA, CDR2 FQGNSA, per germline. Trimming cost V 1 base and J 6 bases, with 12 bases left between them. CDR3 coding DNA: TGTGCCAGCAGCTTAGTGGCTGGGGCCTCCGGGGAGCTGTTTTTT. Amino acids: CASSLVAGASGELFF.

The rearrangement uses TRBV5-1 and TRBJ2-1; D gene unclear. CDR3 size: 16 residues. V was cut by 4 bases and J by 8 bases, with 22 bases left in between. Germline lookup yields CDR1 SGHRS and CDR2 YFSETQ. The CDR3 reads CASSNQPGIPLDEQFF. The CDR3 region has the DNA TGCGCCAGCAGCAACCAGCCTGGGATTCCTTTGGATGAGCAGTTCTTC. Using reference TRBV5-1 and TRBJ2-1 for the parts outside the CDR3, the full variable domain is KAGVTQTPRYLIKTRGQQVTLSCSPISGHRSVSWYQQTPGQGLQFLFEYFSETQRNKGNFPGRFSGRQFSNSRSEMNVSTLELGDSALYLCASSNQPGIPLDEQFFGPGTRLTVL.

The genes are TRBV18 and TRBJ2-1; maybe TRBD2 (5 bases). Germline V CDR1 and CDR2: KGHSH, LQKENI. This CDR3 is built from 13 residues. Trimming took off 5 bases at V and 3 bases at J, with 8 bases between the two ends. Here the CDR3 DNA reads TGTGCCAGCTCATCACTAGTCTACAATGAGCAGTTCTTC. This translates into CASSSLVYNEQFF.

J is TRBJ1-3 and V is TRBV9; 8 positions match TRBD1. Germline V CDR1 and CDR2: SGDLS, YYNGEE. This CDR3 spans 14 amino acids. Trimming took 0 bases from V and 4 from J; bases not matched to a gene: 0. The CDR3 is CASSVGDRGNTIYF. CDR3 sequence (DNA): TGTGCCAGCAGCGTAGGGGACAGGGGAAACACCATATATTTT.

This chain links TRBV27 with TRBJ2-1; perhaps TRBD2 as D (6 bases). V was trimmed by 3 bases and J by 9 bases, leaving 9 bases between them. The CDR3 has 12 amino acids. Looked up from germline, CDR1 is MNHEY and CDR2 is SMNVEV (reference sequence). The CDR3 coding sequence is TGTGCCAGCAGTTTTGGGGGGACTGAGCAGTTCTTC. Amino acids: CASSFGGTEQFF.

J is TRBJ2-7 and V is TRBV5-5; 7 bases line up with TRBD2. CDR1 and CDR2 from the germline V gene are SGHKS and YYEKEE (reference sequence). Unmatched junction bases numbered 7, after V lost 3 bases and J lost 4 bases. The CDR3 is 14 amino acids. The CDR3: CASSYGTKSYEQYF. For the CDR3, the DNA is TGTGCCAGCAGCTACGGGACTAAAAGTTACGAGCAGTACTTC.

The rearrangement joins TRBV6-1 to TRBJ2-5; D tentatively reads TRBD1 or TRBD2 (5 bases each). Per the germline V gene, CDR1 is MNHNS and CDR2 is SASEGT. V was pared by 3 bases and J by 2 bases, with 7 bases between. CDR3 size: 13 residues. The CDR3 coding sequence is TGTGCCAGCAGTGATTGGGGGCAAGAGACCCAGTACTTC. Translating it yields CASSDWGQETQYF.